A selection of T cell receptor beta chains follows, all from one sample in a study of blood T cell repertoires in COVID-19. Data came from immunoSEQ multiplex PCR; TCRdb stores just in-frame clones and leaves some out. The data contain some 51,000 clones, over 75% of them seen just once; the ten biggest clones take up approximately 15%. The source material was peripheral blood. These receptors originate from a human donor with active COVID-19. The donor label of this sample is uncertain. CDR3s include the opening cysteine and the closing phenylalanine or tryptophan. A D gene is named only where the DNA matches it firmly. Only some rows state a clone size, as once, few, many or a class for expanded clones.

TRBJ2-6 | few | NA | TRBV9 | TGTGCCAGCAGCGTAGACAGCTCTGGGGCCAACGTCCTGACTTTC | CASSVDSSGANVLTF
TRBJ2-1 | NA | TRBD2 | TRBV4-3 | TGCGCCAGCAGCCATATAGCGGGGATCAATGAGCAGTTCTTC | CASSHIAGINEQFF
TRBJ1-1 | NA | TRBD1 | TRBV5-1 | TGCGCCAGCAGCGGGTCCACAGGGGGCCCCACTGAAGCTTTCTTT | CASSGSTGGPTEAFF
TRBJ2-2 | once | NA | TRBV28 | TGTGCCAGCAGTTTGGAGCAGTTTTACACCGGGGAGCTGTTTTTT | CASSLEQFYTGELFF
TRBJ2-3 | NA | NA | TRBV11-1 | TGTGCCAGCAGCTTAAGACGGGAAGATACGCAGTATTTT | CASSLRREDTQYF
TRBJ2-7 | NA | NA | TRBV27 | TGTGCCAGCAGTTTATCGAACGGACAGCCCTACGAGCAGTACTTC | CASSLSNGQPYEQYF
TRBJ2-1 | NA | NA | TRBV30 | TGTGCCTGGAGTCAAGAGGAGCACTTCGCCACTAAGTTCTTC | CAWSQEEHFATKFF
TRBJ2-4 | NA | TRBD1 | TRBV5-6 | TGTGCCAGCAGCCCGGACAGGGGGCGAGCCAAAAACATTCAGTACTTC | CASSPDRGRAKNIQYF
TRBJ1-1 | NA | TRBD1 | TRBV2 | TGTGCCAGCAGTACCCGACAGGGGGTGAACACTGAAGCTTTCTTT | CASSTRQGVNTEAFF
TRBJ2-3 | NA | NA | TRBV11-2 | TGTGCCAGCAGCTTATCGAACAGGTTCACAGATACGCAGTATTTT | CASSLSNRFTDTQYF
TRBJ2-5 | NA | TRBD1 | TRBV5-1 | TGCGCCAGCAGCGTGACAGGGGGCCCGGGGAAGTTGGAGACCCAGTACTTC | CASSVTGGPGKLETQYF
TRBJ2-3 | NA | TRBD2 | TRBV5-4 | TGTGCCAGCAGCCTTGGGGGCCTAGCGGGGGGGCATGGCACAGATACGCAGTATTTT | CASSLGGLAGGHGTDTQYF
TRBJ2-2 | NA | TRBD1 | TRBV30 | TGTGCCTGGAGAGCTCCGGGACAGGGGACCGGGGAGCTGTTTTTT | CAWRAPGQGTGELFF
TRBJ1-2 | NA | NA | TRBV5-4 | TGTGCCAGCAGTGTCACAGCTATAAACTATGGCTACACCTTC | CASSVTAINYGYTF
TRBJ2-1 | NA | TRBD1 | TRBV5-6 | TGTGCCAGCAGCTTCGGACAGGGGAACAATGAGCAGTTCTTC | CASSFGQGNNEQFF
TRBJ1-2 | few | TRBD1 | TRBV2 | TGTGCCAGCAGAAGGGACAGCTATGGCTACACCTTC | CASRRDSYGYTF
TRBJ1-2 | NA | NA | TRBV6-5 | TGTGCCAGCAGTTACGGGGGCCACTATGGCTACACCTTC | CASSYGGHYGYTF
TRBJ1-2 | once | NA | TRBV6-5 | TGTGCCAGCAGTTACTCCCGGGACATAGGAGGTGGCTACACCTTC | CASSYSRDIGGGYTF
TRBJ1-1 | NA | TRBD1 | TRBV23-1 | TGCGCCAGCAGCGTACTGACAGGGGCGAACACTGAAGCTTTCTTT | CASSVLTGANTEAFF
TRBJ2-1 | NA | NA | TRBV27 | TGTGCCAGCAGCCCACTAGACCTCCTTCGGTACAATGAGCAGTTCTTC | CASSPLDLLRYNEQFF
TRBJ1-1 | NA | TRBD1 | TRBV27 | TGTGCCAGCAGCCGGGACAGGGTAGGCACTGAAGCTTTCTTT | CASSRDRVGTEAFF
TRBJ2-7 | NA | NA | TRBV7-6 | TGTGCCAGCAGTCCAATGGGTCTAGAAATTTCCTACGAGCAGTACTTC | CASSPMGLEISYEQYF
TRBJ2-3 | NA | NA | TRBV7-9 | TGTGCCAAAGGGGCCGGCACAGATACGCAGTATTTT | CAKGAGTDTQYF
TRBJ2-7 | NA | NA | TRBV25-1 | TGTGCCAGCAAGGACTCATCCCGCTACGAGCAGTACTTC | CASKDSSRYEQYF
TRBJ1-1 | NA | NA | TRBV6-5 | TGTGCCAGCAGTTACCGATCGGGTAACACTGAAGCTTTCTTT | CASSYRSGNTEAFF